This entry lists 20 T cell receptor beta chains sequenced from one sample in a study of CD8+ T cells in alopecia areata (dated by TCRdb to the late 2010s). The library was produced with the immunoSEQ multiplex PCR assay. To provide template for TCR sequencing, every sample had RNA extracted and reverse transcribed into cDNA. Entries here come from immuneACCESS through TCRdb and include only in-frame sequences with V and J called. Some clones fail to appear in such tables; in the studies checked, an unresolved V gene covers under half of the shortfall, and the cause of the remainder is unknown. This sample is represented by some 170,000 clones; about 70% of them were singletons. The ten largest make up about an eighth of the sample. Taken with the paper, the label for time point translates to: baseline before oral tofacitinib. Source: CD8+ T cells sorted from blood, taken at week 0. The receptors were sampled from a human donor with alopecia areata.

The V and J genes are TRBV15 and TRBJ1-5, with D possibly being TRBD1 (5 bases). Germline CDR1 and CDR2: LNHNV and YYDKDF (reference sequence). V lost 1 base, J lost 4 bases, and 11 bases lay in between. This CDR3 comprises 15 residues. The CDR3 DNA reads as TGTGCCACCAGCAGAGCCGGGGCAGTTAATCAGCCCCAGCATTTT. This sequence encodes CATSRAGAVNQPQHF.

The chain uses TRBV30 and TRBJ1-4; no firm D call. Between the trimmed V and J ends, which lost 2 bases and 4 bases, there was a span of 5 bases. This CDR3 is 12 amino acids long. From germline, CDR1 is GTSNPN and CDR2 SVGIG (reference sequence). In nucleotides, the CDR3 is TGTGCCTGGAGTAACAGTAATGAAAAACTGTTTTTT. The encoded protein is CAWSNSNEKLFF.

This clone was recorded only once. J is TRBJ1-2 and V is TRBV4-2, with no clear D. The V gene's germline CDR1 is LGHNA and CDR2 YNFKEQ. V lost 4 bases, J lost 2 bases, and 14 bases lay in between. The CDR3 loop spans 15 amino acids. The CDR3 coding sequence is TGTGCCAGCAGCCCCTGGCAGGACGTAAACTATGGCTACACCTTC. Amino acid sequence: CASSPWQDVNYGYTF.

The chain recombines TRBV23-1 with TRBJ2-2; a possible D gene is TRBD1 (5 bases). TRBV23-1 is recorded as an ORF, its role being uncertain. This CDR3 region has 15 residues. The ends were cut back, 7 bases at V and 4 bases at J, with 16 bases in the middle. This chain's CDR3 is CASTDQGTVTGELFF. The CDR3 DNA is TGCGCCAGCACTGACCAGGGAACGGTCACCGGGGAGCTGTTTTTT.

This chain links TRBV5-1 with TRBJ1-4; no firm D call. Germline assignment: CDR1 SGHRS and CDR2 YFSETQ. The V gene lost 0 bases and the J gene lost 4 bases, with 13 bases spanning the gap. This CDR3 has 16 amino acids. CDR3 loop: CASSLGSLAGNEKLFF. The CDR3 coding sequence is TGCGCCAGCAGCTTGGGCAGCTTGGCGGGTAATGAAAAACTGTTTTTT.

V usage is TRBV15 and J usage is TRBJ1-5; no firm D call. Germline values: CDR1 LNHNV, CDR2 YYDKDF (reference sequence). This CDR3 region has 15 residues. Trimming shortened V by 0 bases and J by 9 bases, and 15 bases separated the two germline ends. The CDR3 DNA reads TGTGCCACCAGCAGAGATCCCCGGGGAACCTCGCCCCAGCATTTT. Its translation: CATSRDPRGTSPQHF.

The gene calls are TRBV7-9 and TRBJ2-5, with TRBD2 matching 7 bases. V lost 3 bases to trimming and J lost 2 bases; unmatched junction nucleotides: 6. This CDR3 region has 15 residues. CDR1 and CDR2 from the germline V gene are SEHNR and FQNEAQ (reference sequence). The CDR3 DNA reads as TGTGCCAGCAGCTTCAAGCGGGGTACACAAGAGACCCAGTACTTC. Translation: CASSFKRGTQETQYF.

The chain couples TRBV10-3 to TRBJ2-5, with D tentatively TRBD2 (5 bases). V lost 4 bases and J 5 bases, leaving 11 bases between the germline ends. The CDR3 has 13 amino acids. Germline V gene lookup returns CDR1 ENHRY and CDR2 SYGVKD. The chain's CDR3 is CAISGRRRETQYF. CDR3 bases: TGTGCCATCAGTGGGCGGAGGCGGGAGACCCAGTACTTC.

The chain employs TRBV30 and TRBJ1-6, with D uncertain. The CDR3 totals 14 residues. V lost 3 bases and J lost 10, with 16 bases in between. Germline values: CDR1 GTSNPN, CDR2 SVGIG (reference sequence). The CDR3 DNA is TGTGCCTGGAGCGGTGACCCCGGCGGCTCACCCCTCCACTTT. This gives the protein CAWSGDPGGSPLHF.

The chain carries TRBV2 and TRBJ2-2, with TRBD1 matching over 7 bases. CDR3 size: 16 residues. CDR1 and CDR2 from the germline V gene are SNHLY and FYNNEI. The V gene end was trimmed by 4 bases and the J gene end by 3 bases; junction bases not matched to a gene: 8. The CDR3, as DNA: TGTGCCAGCAGTGGAGAGCCCGGGACAGACACCGGGGAGCTGTTTTTT. Protein product: CASSGEPGTDTGELFF.

The chain recombines TRBV15 with TRBJ1-2; D is ambiguous. V lost 0 bases to trimming and J lost 7 bases, with 12 bases between them. Germline loops: CDR1 LNHNV, CDR2 YYDKDF (reference sequence). This CDR3 contains 14 residues. This CDR3 reads CATSRDLAGFGYTF. CDR3 sequence (DNA): TGTGCCACCAGCAGAGACCTCGCGGGGTTTGGCTACACCTTC.

The genes are TRBV5-4 and TRBJ2-7; TRBD2 is a possible D gene (5 bases). Germline lookup yields CDR1 SGHNT and CDR2 YYREEE (reference sequence). V was trimmed by 4 bases and J by 0 bases, leaving 8 bases between them. The CDR3 is made up of 13 amino acids. Here the CDR3 DNA reads TGTGCCAGCAGCGAGGGAGACTCCTACGAGCAGTACTTC. Its translation is CASSEGDSYEQYF.

This CDR3 reads CATLEDTQYF. DNA for the CDR3: TGTGCCACCTTAGAAGATACGCAGTATTTT. The J gene is TRBJ2-3, the V gene TRBV10-3; D remains ambiguous. CDR1 is ENHRY and CDR2 is SYGVKD in the germline V gene. The CDR3 has 10 amino acids. Trimming removed 10 bases at V and 5 bases at J, with 7 bases between.

The chain recombines TRBV5-1 with TRBJ1-2; 9 bases are shared with TRBD1. The V gene end was trimmed by 0 bases and the J gene end by 6 bases; junction bases not matched to a gene: 15. The CDR3 runs 18 residues. Germline V lookup: CDR1 SGHRS, CDR2 YFSETQ. DNA for the CDR3: TGCGCCAGCAGCTTGGCCGGACAGGGGTCGGAACAAAGACATGGCTACACCTTC. Protein product: CASSLAGQGSEQRHGYTF.

This clone was seen only a few times. The CDR3 loop reads CASRAGVAGTDTQYF. Written as DNA, the CDR3 is TGTGCCAGCAGAGCCGGGGTGGCCGGCACAGATACGCAGTATTTT. The V call is TRBV9, the J call TRBJ2-3; D may be TRBD2 (5 bases). V shed 5 bases and J shed 1 base, with 14 bases lying between them. CDR1 SGDLS and CDR2 YYNGEE come from the germline V gene. The CDR3 has 15 amino acids. Combining the CDR3 with reference TRBV9 and TRBJ2-3 gives the whole variable domain DSGVTQTPKHLITATGQRVTLRCSPRSGDLSVYWYQQSLDQGLQFLIQYYNGEERAKGNILERFSAQQFPDLHSELNLSSLELGDSALYFCASRAGVAGTDTQYFGPGTRLTVL.

This clone was counted only a few times. This chain joins TRBV19 and TRBJ1-2, with TRBD1 as a possible D gene (5 bases). The CDR3 length is 11 residues. Germline CDR1 is LNHDA and CDR2 is SQIVND (reference sequence). Trimming removed 9 bases from V and 4 bases from J, with 9 bases in between. The DNA for the CDR3 is TGTGCCAGCAGGGACGGCTATGGCTACACCTTC. This codes for CASRDGYGYTF.

The chain combines TRBV4-1 with TRBJ1-4; D possibly corresponds to TRBD1 (5 bases). The CDR3 extends over 16 amino acids. V gave up 1 base and J gave up 4 bases, with 13 bases separating them. Germline V gives CDR1 MGHRA, CDR2 YSYEKL. CDR3 loop: CASSQAPRDLNEKLFF. CDR3 coding DNA: TGCGCCAGCAGCCAAGCCCCCCGGGACCTTAATGAAAAACTGTTTTTT.

This clone was detected a few times. The V call is TRBV5-1, the J call TRBJ2-5; TRBD2 is a possible D gene (6 bases). The germline V gene encodes CDR1 SGHRS and CDR2 YFSETQ. V lost 7 bases, J lost 0 bases, and 10 bases lay in between. This CDR3 is 13 amino acids long. The CDR3 reads CASRGGNQETQYF. CDR3 DNA: TGCGCCAGCCGGGGAGGTAACCAAGAGACCCAGTACTTC.

The chain employs TRBV6-1 and TRBJ1-5; no clear D gene. V dropped 1 base and J dropped 2 bases, with 12 bases sitting between them. The V gene's germline CDR1 is MNHNS and CDR2 SASEGT. CDR3 size: 16 residues. Here the CDR3 reads CASSEVRGIGNQPQHF. The CDR3 DNA follows: TGTGCCAGCAGTGAAGTCAGAGGGATCGGCAATCAGCCCCAGCATTTT.

V gene TRBV29-1 combines with J gene TRBJ2-1, with D perhaps TRBD1 (5 bases). The V gene's germline CDR1 is SQVTM and CDR2 ANQGSEA. CDR3 length equals 14 residues. Trimming shortened V by 5 bases and J by 7 bases, and 18 bases separated the two germline ends. This CDR3 is CSVRGSGLDNEQFF. The CDR3 DNA reads as TGCAGCGTTAGGGGTTCAGGGTTGGATAATGAGCAGTTCTTC.